This T cell receptor (beta chain) was sequenced in a study of early T cells in non-severe SARS-CoV-2 infection. CDR3 size: 14 residues. The V and J ends lost 4 bases and 0 bases respectively, with 9 bases between them. Germline V gives CDR1 SNHLY, CDR2 FYNNEI. General study points: Using VDJdb, the matching emphasized anti-spike CD8 responses while missing private and CD4 specificities.

This clonotype was counted at least ten times. Its antigen is unknown. As part of library construction, unique molecular identifiers were attached to individual cDNA molecules. Each CDR3 protein is one row after TCRdb ran MiXCR on the 5' RACE reads. The data show some 50,000 distinct CDR3 sequences, around 8.4% seen once. The chain combines TRBV2 with TRBJ1-1; D not resolved. Sequenced sample: whole blood. This clonotype originated in an adult who was a healthcare worker with PCR-confirmed SARS-CoV-2 infection or an uninfected control (not recorded which). CDR3 nucleotides: TGTGCCAGCAGTGCGCGGCGTATGAACACTGAAGCTTTCTTT. This translates into CASSARRMNTEAFF.